This TCR beta chain was captured by sequencing in a study of human CD4 T cells and Enterobacteriaceae. Germline V gives CDR1 KGHSH, CDR2 LQKENI. V lost 4 bases and J lost 2, with 8 bases in between. The CDR3 covers 13 residues. Clones were read by immunoSEQ multiplex PCR, and TCRdb kept only the in-frame ones, dropping some. The sample holds approximately 26,000 clones, 70% to 90% seen once. The sample holds one count of this clone. Sorting took every CD4+ cell except CD45RA+CCR7+CD95- naive cells, reaching over 95% purity. Total CD4+ T cells and monocytes came from CD4/CD14 microbead positive selection.

The sequenced sample was memory CD4+ T cells from blood. This chain connects TRBV18 to TRBJ2-5; no firm D call. The sequence came from a human donor in good health. The CDR3 spells CASSRSSQETQYF. CDR3 nucleotides: TGTGCCAGCTCACGTTCGTCTCAAGAGACCCAGTACTTC. Full variable domain (missing parts from reference TRBV18 and TRBJ2-5): NAGVMQNPRHLVRRRGQEARLRCSPMKGHSHVYWYRQLPEEGLKFMVYLQKENIIDESGMPKERFSAEFPKEGPSILRIQQVVRGDSAAYFCASSRSSQETQYFGPGTRLLVL.